The sequence of this T cell receptor (beta chain) was determined in a study of T cells expressing NK-cell markers. Points on this clonotype: What it binds is unknown.

Per germline, CDR1 KGHSH and CDR2 LQKENI. The CDR3 length is 15 residues. Overall study results and limits: The HCMV specificity of the expanded NKG2C+ T cell clones stayed unresolved. Roughly six of the donors carried dominant NKG2C+ clonotypes that took up about 1.0-7.0% of their CD8+ T cells.

It was by 5'RACE template switching with UMIs that TCR beta cDNA was made. TCRdb reanalyzed the 5' RACE reads, giving one entry per CDR3 protein sequence and no DNA. Listed are about 550,000 distinct CDR3 sequences; roughly 3.6% falls within the top ten. The sequence was obtained from a man between 18 and 29 years old in good health. The chain couples TRBV18 to TRBJ1-1; TCRdb calls TRBD1, which cannot be checked without DNA. Material: blood T cells: a sorted CD56 or NKG2C T cell subset, CD4+ or CD8+ T cells, or bulk PBMC T cells (not recorded which). CDR3 sequence reads: CASSPRRGGFAEAFF. Full variable domain (outside the CDR3, taken from reference TRBV18 and TRBJ1-1): NAGVMQNPRHLVRRRGQEARLRCSPMKGHSHVYWYRQLPEEGLKFMVYLQKENIIDESGMPKERFSAEFPKEGPSILRIQQVVRGDSAAYFCASSPRRGGFAEAFFGQGTRLTVV.